The 13 T cell receptor beta chains given below trace back to one sample, sequenced in a study of cytomegalovirus exposure and HLA in healthy donors. In the PCR, 60 Vbeta and 13 Jbeta primers were used. Sequencing used immunoSEQ multiplex PCR; TCRdb keeps in-frame clones, though not all of them. The top ten clones hold about 6% of a sample with tens of thousands of clones, around 70% of them seen once. Sequenced material: PBMCs. These receptors were taken from a man between 25 and 39 years old in good health and CMV-seronegative.

The chain couples TRBV15 to TRBJ1-1; 11 bases are shared with TRBD1. After removal of 0 bases from V and 5 bases from J, the junction contained 8 bases not matched to a gene. Germline V gene lookup returns CDR1 LNHNV and CDR2 YYDKDF (reference sequence). The CDR3 sequence is 17 residues long. CDR3: CATSRDGQGASSTEAFF. CDR3 coding DNA: TGTGCCACCAGCAGAGACGGACAGGGGGCGAGTAGTACTGAAGCTTTCTTT. Full variable domain (remainder filled in from reference TRBV15 and TRBJ1-1): DAMVIQNPRYQVTQFGKPVTLSCSQTLNHNVMYWYQQKSSQAPKLLFHYYDKDFNNEADTPDNFQSRRPNTSFCFLDIRSPGLGDTAMYLCATSRDGQGASSTEAFFGQGTRLTVV.

J is TRBJ1-5 and V is TRBV5-4; D is undetermined. Trimming shortened V by 0 bases and J by 0 bases, and 7 bases separated the two germline ends. Germline V gene data show CDR1 as SGHNT and CDR2 as YYREEE (reference sequence). CDR3 length: 15 residues. CDR3 DNA: TGTGCCAGCAGCTTGGACGGGGATAGCAATCAGCCCCAGCATTTT. Translated, it gives CASSLDGDSNQPQHF.

A single count supports this clone. This chain joins TRBV6-5 and TRBJ1-1; D gene uncertain. Germline-derived CDR1 and CDR2 are MNHEY and SVGAGI. This CDR3 region has 13 residues. The ends were cut back, 2 bases at V and 4 bases at J, with 8 bases in the middle. CDR3 DNA: TGTGCCAGCAGTTACGCGAGGTTCACTGAAGCTTTCTTT. This gives the protein CASSYARFTEAFF.

The V and J genes are TRBV9 and TRBJ2-7, with 9 bases fitting TRBD1. Germline V CDR1 and CDR2: SGDLS, YYNGEE. The CDR3 covers 15 residues. J lost 0 bases, V lost 3 bases, and 4 bases had no gene match. As DNA, the CDR3 is TGTGCCAGCAGCGGGGACAGGGTGCCCTCCTACGAGCAGTACTTC. Translating gives CASSGDRVPSYEQYF.

This clone showed up just once. The chain combines TRBV19 with TRBJ2-5; 10 positions agree with TRBD2. CDR1 and CDR2 (germline): LNHDA, SQIVND (reference sequence). The CDR3 length is 15 residues. Trimming at V came to 4 bases and at J to 7 bases, leaving 9 bases not matched to a gene. This CDR3 reads CASSTSGGGFRTQYF. CDR3 nucleotide sequence: TGTGCCAGTAGTACTAGCGGGGGTGGATTTAGGACCCAGTACTTC.

V is TRBV19 and J is TRBJ2-7, with D perhaps matching TRBD1 (6 bases). There are 13 residues in the CDR3. The ends were cut back, 4 bases at V and 2 bases at J, with 9 bases in the middle. The germline V gene has CDR1 LNHDA and CDR2 SQIVND (reference sequence). The CDR3 DNA sequence: TGTGCCAGTAGTACGCGGACAGCCTACGAGCAGTACTTC. Its protein product is CASSTRTAYEQYF.

This chain joins TRBV2 and TRBJ2-1; TRBD2 agrees at 9 bases. CDR3 length equals 16 residues. With 6 bases clipped from V and 5 bases from J, the junction kept 11 bases outside the gene matches. The germline V gene has CDR1 SNHLY and CDR2 FYNNEI. The CDR3 loop reads CASRRTGREGNNEQFF. CDR3 bases: TGTGCCAGCAGACGTACGGGGCGGGAGGGTAACAATGAGCAGTTCTTC.

At least ten counts were recorded for this clone. The V gene is TRBV4-1, the J gene TRBJ1-5; 10 nucleotides align to TRBD1. There are 16 residues in the CDR3. Germline V gives CDR1 MGHRA, CDR2 YSYEKL. V gave up 0 bases and J gave up 7 bases; unmatched junction bases: 6. This CDR3 is CASSQDQTGGAQPQHF. Written as DNA, the CDR3 is TGCGCCAGCAGCCAAGATCAGACAGGGGGCGCACAGCCCCAGCATTTT.

In its sample, this clone was seen a few times. V and J are TRBV11-2 and TRBJ2-1; no definite D call. This CDR3 has 15 residues. CDR1 and CDR2 from the germline V gene are SGHAT and FQNNGV. Trimming removed 1 base at V and 0 bases at J, with 7 bases between. CDR3 protein: CASSLARGSYNEQFF. The DNA for the CDR3 is TGTGCCAGCAGCTTAGCCCGCGGCTCCTACAATGAGCAGTTCTTC.

The genes are TRBV29-1 and TRBJ2-5; 9 nucleotides align to TRBD2. The trim removed 5 bases at V and 1 base at J, leaving 2 bases unmatched. This CDR3 is built from 13 residues. Per the germline V gene, CDR1 is SQVTM and CDR2 is ANQGSEA. The CDR3 sequence: CSVQRGVQETQYF. The DNA for the CDR3 is TGCAGCGTTCAGCGGGGGGTCCAAGAGACCCAGTACTTC.

This chain joins TRBV5-1 and TRBJ1-5; 10 nucleotides line up with TRBD1. The germline V gene encodes CDR1 SGHRS and CDR2 YFSETQ. The CDR3 is 14 residues long. The V gene end was trimmed by 4 bases and the J gene end by 5 bases; junction bases not matched to a gene: 3. The CDR3 bases are TGCGCCAGCAGCGTAGGACAGGGGGATCAGCCCCAGCATTTT. This sequence encodes CASSVGQGDQPQHF.

The rearrangement uses TRBV7-3 and TRBJ2-7; 9 nucleotides line up with TRBD1. V lost 8 bases to trimming and J lost 7 bases; unmatched junction nucleotides: 12. This CDR3 comprises 14 residues. CDR1 and CDR2 from the germline V gene are SGHTA and FQGTGA. The DNA of the CDR3 is TGTGCCAGCGCTCCGGGACAGGGATTACTGGAGCAGTACTTC. It encodes CASAPGQGLLEQYF.

The rearrangement uses TRBV15 and TRBJ1-5; TRBD1 matches 10 bases. The V and J ends lost 5 bases and 7 bases, in that order; junction bases with no gene match: 14. Germline assignment: CDR1 LNHNV and CDR2 YYDKDF (reference sequence). This CDR3 comprises 17 residues. The CDR3 DNA is TGTGCCACCAGCCTAACTTTGCCCGGGACAGGGGACCAGCCCCAGCATTTT. It is translated as CATSLTLPGTGDQPQHF.